This T cell receptor (beta chain) was found in a study of response to subunit inactivated influenza vaccine. TCRdb reanalysed the RT-PCR reads using MiXCR and keeps one entry per CDR3 protein. The top ten clones hold 10% to 13% of a sample with hundreds of thousands of distinct CDR3 sequences, roughly 10% of them seen once. Losses at the gene ends were 6 bases for V and 3 bases for J; bases not matched to a gene: 9. Germline V gives CDR1 SQVTM, CDR2 ANQGSEA. The CDR3 runs to 15 residues. The sample here was PBMCs from blood, taken on the day of vaccination. The clonotype was recovered from a man in his fifties or sixties who received an inactivated influenza vaccine. V is TRBV29-1 and J is TRBJ2-7, with TRBD2 matching over 12 bases. The CDR3 loop reads CSVITSGRPNYEQYF. For the CDR3, the DNA is TGCAGCGTGATAACTAGCGGGAGGCCAAACTACGAGCAGTACTTC.